The following is a T cell receptor (beta chain) sequence with its context. There are many counts of this clonotype. The antigen it binds to is not known. No much larger clonotype is one base removed from it; base qualities were not supplied. The CDR3 sequence holds 15 residues, the cysteine and phenylalanine included. The retained sequence is limited to the CDR3, 45 bases, with the frame set at the first base. V and J are truncated by 6 bases and 2 bases respectively, leaving an intervening sequence of 14 bases. The germline V gene yields MNHEY for CDR1 and SVGAGI for CDR2. The sequencer was an Illumina HiSeq 2000. Multiplex PCR amplification was used to build the TCR beta chain libraries. The amplified TCR beta chain products were analyzed by high-throughput sequencing. In TCRdb, the public reads were trimmed at Q25 with fastp and aligned with MiXCR, with productive beta chains retained. Records with the same CDR3 protein are collapsed into one entry carrying the most frequent genes and DNA. In all, the sample holds 85,000 to 130,000 distinct CDR3 sequences, and roughly 33% of those were seen once. The top ten constitute around 6% of the sample.

The axillary draining lymph nodes of breast cancer patients were the source of the lymph node samples. The data belong to a study of breast tumors, draining lymph nodes, adjacent tissues (TCRdb year 2016). About the study as a whole: In breast cancer patients, the study compared the TCR beta repertoires of tumor, adjacent nontumor tissue and axillary lymph nodes. In human breast cancer, the study set out to evaluate how tumor, surrounding tissue and draining lymph node repertoires relate to one another and whether T cells may move between these sites.

Overall study results and their limits: T-cell repertoire diversity in tumors was found to be lower than in lymph nodes but higher than in nontumor tissue, and preferential V and J gene usage was observed. The data were judged consistent with most tumor T cells deriving from the lymph node and then expanding within tumor tissue. Tumor and nontumor tissue repertoires were significantly more similar in luminal-like than in basal-like breast cancer. Rather than being directly demonstrated, the conclusion that tumor T cells originate in lymph nodes was presented as consistent with a hypothesis.

This receptor was taken from a female donor with breast cancer. Some clones in this sample may be carry-over from other donors' samples. Material: axillary lymph node tissue. The chain is assembled from TRBV6-5 and TRBJ2-1, with a tentative D call of TRBD1 or TRBD2, each matching 7 bases. The CDR3 here reads CASRGGGSAYNEQFF. In nucleotide form, the sequence is TGTGCCAGCAGAGGGGGCGGGAGTGCCTACAATGAGCAGTTCTTC.